This T cell receptor (beta chain) is from a study of cytomegalovirus exposure and HLA in healthy donors. Researchers ran the PCR with 60 Vbeta and 13 Jbeta primers. Only in-frame clones appear in the TCRdb table, and some are missing; sequencing was by immunoSEQ multiplex PCR. This sample contains around 50,000 clones. The V gene lost 6 bases and the J gene lost 1 base, with 18 bases spanning the gap. Germline CDR1 reads MDHEN; CDR2 reads SYDVKM. The CDR3 contains 17 residues. The rearrangement joins TRBV28 to TRBJ2-2; maybe TRBD2 (7 bases). This TCR was sampled from a male donor in good health and CMV-seropositive. Sequencing input: PBMCs. This CDR3 reads CASSLEGGELNTGELFF. The CDR3 DNA reads TGTGCCAGCAGCCTCGAAGGGGGGGAACTGAACACCGGGGAGCTGTTTTTT.